This is a list of T cell receptor beta chains from one sample in a study of blood T cell repertoires in COVID-19. The repertoire was sequenced with immunoSEQ multiplex PCR; TCRdb's copy has only in-frame clones and lacks some. Here the sample spans approximately 90,000 clones, about 83% being singletons. The sequenced sample consisted of peripheral blood. These TCRs come from a man in his 70s with COVID-19, enrolled during active disease. CDR3s include the opening cysteine and the closing phenylalanine or tryptophan. A D gene is named only where the DNA matches it firmly. Expanded clones are given a class, and other clones once, few, many or no size at all.

d_call j_call clone_size v_call cdr3_aa cdr3_nt
NA TRBJ2-1 NA TRBV7-9 CASSLGRGQDNEQFF TGTGCCAGCAGCTTAGGGAGGGGGCAGGACAATGAGCAGTTCTTC
TRBD2 TRBJ2-1 medium-sized TRBV24-1 CATSEGRTSGSYNEQFF TGTGCCACCAGTGAGGGGAGGACTAGCGGGTCCTACAATGAGCAGTTCTTC
NA TRBJ2-6 once TRBV11-3 CASSPQSGSGANVLTF TGTGCCAGCAGCCCTCAATCAGGTTCTGGGGCCAACGTCCTGACTTTC
NA TRBJ1-4 NA TRBV7-2 CASSTIGQYNEKLFF TGTGCCAGCAGCACGATTGGGCAGTACAATGAAAAACTGTTTTTT
NA TRBJ2-1 NA TRBV10-3 CAISSPGGPINEQFF TGTGCCATCAGTTCCCCGGGCGGGCCCATCAATGAGCAGTTCTTC
NA TRBJ2-5 NA TRBV5-1 CASSLARQAQETQYF TGCGCCAGCAGCTTGGCCAGACAGGCGCAAGAGACCCAGTACTTC
NA TRBJ1-4 once TRBV24-1 CATSDGDANEKLFF TGTGCCACCAGTGACGGGGATGCTAATGAAAAACTGTTTTTT
TRBD2 TRBJ2-7 NA TRBV15 CATSRDLVAGTYEQYF TGTGCCACCAGCAGAGATTTAGTAGCGGGAACCTACGAGCAGTACTTC
NA TRBJ1-1 NA TRBV6-5 CASSYPSKNTEAFF TGTGCCAGCAGTTACCCATCCAAGAACACTGAAGCTTTCTTT
NA TRBJ2-2 NA TRBV12-3/TRBV12-4 CASRAQTGELFF TGTGCCAGCAGGGCCCAAACCGGGGAGCTGTTTTTT
NA TRBJ2-1 NA TRBV19 CASSIGTTPYNEQFF TGTGCCAGTAGTATAGGGACTACCCCGTACAATGAGCAGTTCTTC
NA TRBJ2-7 many TRBV10-1 CASSEWRGQGEQYF TGCGCCAGCAGTGAGTGGAGGGGGCAAGGCGAGCAGTACTTC
TRBD2 TRBJ2-1 NA TRBV5-4 CASSLRLAGYNEQFF TGTGCCAGCAGCTTGCGACTAGCGGGTTACAATGAGCAGTTCTTC
NA TRBJ1-1 NA TRBV7-2 CASSFNRRQANTEAFF TGTGCCAGCAGCTTTAACCGCCGACAGGCGAACACTGAAGCTTTCTTT
NA TRBJ1-1 once TRBV4-3 CASSQEAMNTEAFF TGCGCCAGCAGCCAAGAGGCCATGAACACTGAAGCTTTCTTT
NA TRBJ1-6 NA TRBV7-2 CASRFNNSPLHF TGTGCCAGCAGATTCAATAATTCACCCCTCCACTTT
NA TRBJ2-3 NA TRBV19 CASRHEGYRTDTQYF TGTGCCAGTAGACACGAGGGTTATCGCACAGATACGCAGTATTTT
TRBD1 TRBJ1-5 many TRBV11-2 CASSLGIGTGAGQPQHF TGTGCCAGCAGCTTAGGAATCGGCACAGGGGCAGGACAGCCCCAGCATTTT
NA TRBJ2-7 NA TRBV13 CASSLGLGNYEQYF TGTGCCAGCAGCTTAGGGCTAGGCAACTACGAGCAGTACTTC
NA TRBJ1-1 NA TRBV27 CASSFSFDRMNTEAFF TGTGCCAGCAGTTTTTCATTCGACAGGATGAACACTGAAGCTTTCTTT
TRBD1 TRBJ1-2 NA TRBV6-2/TRBV6-3 CASSLKDRLYGYTF TGTGCCAGCAGTTTGAAGGACAGGCTCTATGGCTACACCTTC
NA TRBJ2-7 NA TRBV11-2 CASTLESDRTHPSEQYF TGTGCCAGCACCCTAGAGTCCGACAGAACCCACCCTTCCGAGCAGTACTTC
NA TRBJ1-5 NA TRBV19 CASSIGPGVQPQHF TGTGCCAGTAGTATAGGGCCAGGGGTCCAGCCCCAGCATTTT
TRBD1 TRBJ2-5 NA TRBV19 CASSWGQGAGETQYF TGTGCCAGTAGCTGGGGACAGGGGGCAGGGGAGACCCAGTACTTC
TRBD1 TRBJ1-5 NA TRBV7-3 CASSLGQVALYSNQPQHF TGTGCCAGCAGCTTGGGACAGGTCGCTCTCTATAGCAATCAGCCCCAGCATTTT
TRBD1 TRBJ1-1 NA TRBV6-1 CASSDRGRAEAFF TGTGCCAGCAGTGACAGGGGGCGCGCTGAAGCTTTCTTT
TRBD2 TRBJ2-7 NA TRBV30 CAWTSGSYEQYF TGTGCCTGGACTAGCGGTTCCTACGAGCAGTACTTC
NA TRBJ1-5 NA TRBV19 CASSTDRGTQPQHF TGTGCCAGTAGTACCGACCGGGGGACCCAGCCCCAGCATTTT
TRBD2 TRBJ2-2 NA TRBV11-3 CASTPQAGGGAGELFF TGTGCCAGCACCCCGCAAGCTGGCGGGGGGGCCGGGGAGCTGTTTTTT
TRBD1 TRBJ1-5 once TRBV6-1 CASSDRGQGVGQPQHF TGTGCCAGCAGTGACAGGGGGCAGGGGGTTGGTCAGCCCCAGCATTTT
NA TRBJ2-7 NA TRBV28 CASSFSGSIHEQYF TGTGCCAGCAGTTTCTCCGGGAGCATCCACGAGCAGTACTTC
NA TRBJ1-2 NA TRBV7-2 CASSLGPQRQSRGYTF TGTGCCAGCAGCTTAGGACCACAGAGACAGTCACGGGGCTACACCTTC
TRBD2 TRBJ2-1 NA TRBV28 CASSRSGRDGEQFF TGTGCCAGCAGCCGTAGCGGGAGGGACGGGGAGCAGTTCTTC
NA TRBJ1-1 NA TRBV19 CASSTGFRTEAFF TGTGCCAGTAGTACAGGGTTTAGGACTGAAGCTTTCTTT
NA TRBJ2-7 once TRBV29-1 CSVGGTTEQYF TGCAGCGTTGGAGGCACCACCGAGCAGTACTTC
NA TRBJ1-5 NA TRBV28 CASILEDVTGGQPQHF TGTGCCAGCATCCTTGAGGACGTGACGGGGGGGCAGCCCCAGCATTTT
NA TRBJ1-2 NA TRBV6-6 CASSYLATNYGYTF TGTGCCAGCAGTTACCTCGCTACTAACTATGGCTACACCTTC
NA TRBJ2-1 NA TRBV14 CASSQDLATTYNEQFF TGTGCCAGCAGCCAAGATCTAGCAACGACCTACAATGAGCAGTTCTTC
NA TRBJ1-2 NA TRBV9 CASSATGTNYGYTF TGTGCCAGCAGCGCGACAGGCACTAACTATGGCTACACCTTC
NA TRBJ1-5 NA TRBV18 CASSFSDQPQHF TGTGCCAGCTCATTCAGCGATCAGCCCCAGCATTTT
TRBD2 TRBJ2-1 once TRBV4-2 CASSQDPAGYRNEQFF TGTGCCAGCAGCCAAGATCCAGCGGGATACCGAAATGAGCAGTTCTTC